Presented here are 8 T cell receptor beta chains from one specimen sequenced in a study of a mutant IDH1 vaccine in newly diagnosed glioma. The repertoire was sequenced with immunoSEQ multiplex PCR; TCRdb's copy has only in-frame clones and lacks some. The sample comprises about 56,000 clones, less than 90% of which are singletons, and 3% to 3.5% rests with the top ten. Their antigens are not known. Regarding time point: week 47, end of study. Doses comprised 300 ug of mutant IDH1 20-mer peptide each, plus topical imiquimod. The sample consisted of PBMCs, taken from a glioma patient whose treatment included an IDH1 peptide vaccine. The receptors originated from a woman aged 50 to 65 with glioma.

J is TRBJ1-3 and V is TRBV9; D might be TRBD1 (6 bases). Germline lookup yields CDR1 SGDLS and CDR2 YYNGEE. The CDR3 runs 13 residues. Trimming left V 3 bases short and J 8 bases short, with 12 bases between. CDR3 amino acids: CASSAQGRDTIYF. CDR3 DNA sequence: TGTGCCAGCAGCGCACAGGGTCGGGACACCATATATTTT.

The gene calls are TRBV9 and TRBJ2-1; TRBD1 matches at 10 bases. The CDR3 has 16 amino acids. Germline CDR1 reads SGDLS; CDR2 reads YYNGEE. J lost 8 bases, V lost 0 bases, and 8 bases had no gene match. The CDR3 bases are TGTGCCAGCAGCGTAGGGGCCGGGACAGGGGTGGATGAGCAGTTCTTC. Its protein product is CASSVGAGTGVDEQFF.

The gene calls are TRBV19 and TRBJ1-2; the match to TRBD1 covers 9 bases. This CDR3 is built from 12 residues. The V segment lost 5 bases and the J segment 6 bases; nucleotides outside the gene matches: 1. Per the germline V gene, CDR1 is LNHDA and CDR2 is SQIVND (reference sequence). CDR3 amino acids: CASSWTGDGYTF. CDR3 in DNA: TGTGCCAGTAGTTGGACAGGGGATGGCTACACCTTC.

Only one count was recorded for this clone. The V call is TRBV7-6, the J call TRBJ2-1; D gene unclear. This CDR3 comprises 13 residues. The V gene's germline CDR1 is SGHVS and CDR2 FNYEAQ. Trimming shortened V by 1 base and J by 10 bases, and 11 bases separated the two germline ends. This chain's CDR3 is CASSLDVWSEQFF. CDR3 coding DNA: TGTGCCAGCAGCTTAGACGTCTGGAGCGAGCAGTTCTTC.

The chain carries TRBV19 and TRBJ1-4; D unclear. CDR3 length equals 13 residues. V shed 2 bases and J shed 7 bases, with 8 bases lying between them. Germline values: CDR1 LNHDA, CDR2 SQIVND (reference sequence). CDR3 sequence: CASSIKFGEKLFF. The CDR3 region has the DNA TGTGCCAGTAGTATAAAATTCGGTGAAAAACTGTTTTTT.

This rearrangement joins TRBV13 to TRBJ2-7, with TRBD1 identical over 8 bases. Germline lookup yields CDR1 PRHDT and CDR2 FYEKMQ (reference sequence). This CDR3 contains 15 residues. Losses at the gene ends were 0 bases for V and 3 bases for J; bases not matched to a gene: 4. The CDR3 nucleotides read TGTGCCAGCAGCTTAGGGGATACAGGGGGCTACGAGCAGTACTTC. Translation gives CASSLGDTGGYEQYF.

The rearrangement joins TRBV10-1 to TRBJ1-2; D is ambiguous. The CDR3 is 12 residues long. V was clipped by 7 bases and J by 2 bases, with 8 bases between them. CDR1 and CDR2 from the germline V gene are WNHNN and SYGVQD (reference sequence). CDR3 residues: CASTPQNYGYTF. In nucleotides, the CDR3 is TGCGCCAGCACTCCACAGAACTATGGCTACACCTTC.

In this sample, this clone turned up once. This chain joins TRBV4-1 and TRBJ1-2; no definite D call. There are 16 residues in the CDR3. Trimming removed 1 base from V and 4 bases from J, with 16 bases in between. Germline V CDR1 and CDR2: MGHRA, YSYEKL. The CDR3 nucleotides are TGCGCCAGCAGCCAAGGGCAAGTCCCGAGGCTCTATGGCTACACCTTC. Translated: CASSQGQVPRLYGYTF.